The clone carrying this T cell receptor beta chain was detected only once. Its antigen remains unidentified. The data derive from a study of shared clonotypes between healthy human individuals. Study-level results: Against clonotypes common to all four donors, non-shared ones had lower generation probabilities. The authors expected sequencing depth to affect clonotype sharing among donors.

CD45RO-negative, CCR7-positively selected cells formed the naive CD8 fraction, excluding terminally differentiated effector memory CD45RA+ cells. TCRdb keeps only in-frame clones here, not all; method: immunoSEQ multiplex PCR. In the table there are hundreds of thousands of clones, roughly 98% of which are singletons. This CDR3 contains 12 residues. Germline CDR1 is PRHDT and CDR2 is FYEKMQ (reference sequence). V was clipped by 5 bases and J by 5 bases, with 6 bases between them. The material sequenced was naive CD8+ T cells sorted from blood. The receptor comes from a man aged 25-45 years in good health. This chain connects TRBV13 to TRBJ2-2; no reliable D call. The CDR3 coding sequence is TGTGCCAGCAGCCACGGGACCGGGGAGCTGTTTTTT. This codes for CASSHGTGELFF.